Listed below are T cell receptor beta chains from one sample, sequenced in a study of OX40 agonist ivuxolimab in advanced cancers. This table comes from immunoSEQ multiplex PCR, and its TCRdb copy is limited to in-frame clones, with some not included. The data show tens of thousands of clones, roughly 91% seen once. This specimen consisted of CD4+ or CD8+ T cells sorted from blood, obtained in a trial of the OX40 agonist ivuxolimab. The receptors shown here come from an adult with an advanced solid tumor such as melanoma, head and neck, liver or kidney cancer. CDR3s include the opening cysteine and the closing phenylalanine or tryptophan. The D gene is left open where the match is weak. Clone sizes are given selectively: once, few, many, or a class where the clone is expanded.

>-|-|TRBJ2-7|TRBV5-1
TGCGCCAGCAGCTTGGCAGTCTCCTCAGTCGAGCAGTACTTC
CASSLAVSSVEQYF
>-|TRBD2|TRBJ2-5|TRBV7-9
TGTGCCAGCAGAAGCGGCAGCGGGGCCCAAGAGACCCAGTACTTC
CASRSGSGAQETQYF
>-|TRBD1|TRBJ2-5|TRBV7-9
TGTGCCAGCAGCTTAACAGGGGTAGAGACCCAGTACTTC
CASSLTGVETQYF
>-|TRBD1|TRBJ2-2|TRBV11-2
TGTGCCAGCAGCCTCTACAACAGGGGCGGGGAGCTGTTTTTT
CASSLYNRGGELFF
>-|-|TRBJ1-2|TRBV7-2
TGTGCCAGCAGCTTTTGGGGGCTCCATGGCTACACCTTC
CASSFWGLHGYTF
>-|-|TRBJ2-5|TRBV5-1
TGCGCCAGCAGCCCGGAGGACAAACCCAGGGAGACCCAGTACTTC
CASSPEDKPRETQYF
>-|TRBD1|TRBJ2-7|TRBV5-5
TGTGCCAGCAGCCTAACAGGGGGGAGCTCCTACGAGCAGTACTTC
CASSLTGGSSYEQYF
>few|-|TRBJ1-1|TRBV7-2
TGTGCCAGCAGCTTAACGGGGGATACTGAAGCTTTCTTT
CASSLTGDTEAFF
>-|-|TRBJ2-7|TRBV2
TGTGCCAGCACCGATTTGGCGCAGGGGTACCCATACGAGCAGTACTTC
CASTDLAQGYPYEQYF
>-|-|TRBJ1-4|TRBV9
TGTGCCAGCAGCGAAACAGATCGACAGACAACTAATGAAAAACTGTTTTTT
CASSETDRQTTNEKLFF
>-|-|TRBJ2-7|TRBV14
TGTGCCAGCAGCCAACGTTCCGGGGGACACCTCCAGCAGTACTTC
CASSQRSGGHLQQYF
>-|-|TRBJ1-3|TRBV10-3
TGTGCCATCTCGGGGGGGGTTGCGTCTGGAAACACCATATATTTT
CAISGGVASGNTIYF
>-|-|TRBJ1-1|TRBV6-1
TGTGCCAGCAGTAACGGGTTGAACACTGAAGCTTTCTTT
CASSNGLNTEAFF
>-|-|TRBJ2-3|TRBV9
TGTGCCAGCAGCGTGGGGGGATTTCGCACAGATACGCAGTATTTT
CASSVGGFRTDTQYF
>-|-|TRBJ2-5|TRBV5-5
TGTGCCAGCAGCGCACGACGGGGCCAAGAGACCCAGTACTTC
CASSARRGQETQYF
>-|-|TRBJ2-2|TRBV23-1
TGCGCCAGCAGTCAATTGACACCGGTAAACACCGGGGAGCTGTTTTTT
CASSQLTPVNTGELFF
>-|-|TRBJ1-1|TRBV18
TGTGCCAGCTCACCACCCGGGGGAGGGAACACTGAAGCTTTCTTT
CASSPPGGGNTEAFF
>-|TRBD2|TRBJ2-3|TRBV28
TGTGCCAGCAGTTCCCCCGGGGGGGCAGGTTTTGATACGCAGTATTTT
CASSSPGGAGFDTQYF
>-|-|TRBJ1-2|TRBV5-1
TGCGCCAGCAGCTTGGGTACGGAGGTCTATGGCTACACCTTC
CASSLGTEVYGYTF
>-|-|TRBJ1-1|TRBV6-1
TGTGCCAGCAGTGATGGAGGTGGGATGAACACTGAAGCTTTCTTT
CASSDGGGMNTEAFF
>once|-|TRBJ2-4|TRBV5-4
TGTGCCAGCAGCTTCTCTGGCCAACTAGCCAAAAACATTCAGTACTTC
CASSFSGQLAKNIQYF
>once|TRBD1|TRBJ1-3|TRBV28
TGTGCCAGCAGACGGACAGGGGTATACTCTGGAAACACCATATATTTT
CASRRTGVYSGNTIYF
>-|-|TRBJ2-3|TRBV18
TGTGCCAGCTCACCGCAAAACACAGATACGCAGTATTTT
CASSPQNTDTQYF
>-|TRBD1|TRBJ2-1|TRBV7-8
TGTGCCAGCAGACATCGGGGGACAGGGGACAATGAGCAGTTCTTC
CASRHRGTGDNEQFF
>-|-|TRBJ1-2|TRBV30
TGTGCCGTTATAACCTTCACACAATTCTATGGCTACACCTTC
CAVITFTQFYGYTF
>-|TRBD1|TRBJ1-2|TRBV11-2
TGTGCCAGCAGCCGACAGGGCAACTATGGCTACACCTTC
CASSRQGNYGYTF
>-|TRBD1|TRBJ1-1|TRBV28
TGTGCCAGCAGTTTAGTGTTTTACAGGGGCAGCGACACTGAAGCTTTCTTT
CASSLVFYRGSDTEAFF
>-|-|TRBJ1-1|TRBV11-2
TGTGCCAGCAGCTCACTCAGGGGTTACACTGAAGCTTTCTTT
CASSSLRGYTEAFF
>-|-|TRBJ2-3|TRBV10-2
TGCGCCAGCCGAGGACTGCAGGGGGGAGATACGCAGTATTTT
CASRGLQGGDTQYF
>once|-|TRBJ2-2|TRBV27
TGTGCCAGCAGTTTATCGGGGCGGGAGGAGCTGTTTTTT
CASSLSGREELFF
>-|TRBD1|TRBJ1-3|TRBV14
TGTGCCAGCAGCCAAAGTCGCAGGGGGATCCTCTCTGGAAACACCATATATTTT
CASSQSRRGILSGNTIYF
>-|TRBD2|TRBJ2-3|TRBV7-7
TGTGCTAGCAGCTTAGTGGCGGGGGGTTTGGATACGCAGTATTTT
CASSLVAGGLDTQYF
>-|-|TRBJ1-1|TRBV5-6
TGTGCCAGCAGCCCCTACTCGGGACTTTTTAGGAACACTGAAGCTTTCTTT
CASSPYSGLFRNTEAFF
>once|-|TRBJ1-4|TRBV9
TGTGCCAGCAGCGGGTCGGGGGAAAAACTGTTTTTT
CASSGSGEKLFF
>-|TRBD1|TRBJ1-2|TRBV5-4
TGTGCCAGCAGCCAGGACAGGGGTTATACTGGCTACACCTTC
CASSQDRGYTGYTF
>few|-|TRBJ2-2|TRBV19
TGTGCCAGTAGTATGCAAAGGGGGAACACCGGGGAGCTGTTTTTT
CASSMQRGNTGELFF
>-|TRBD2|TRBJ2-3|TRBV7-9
TGTGCCAGCAGCCGGGGTAGCGGGGGCGCGGGCACAGATACGCAGTATTTT
CASSRGSGGAGTDTQYF
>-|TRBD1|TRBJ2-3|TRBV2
TGTGCCAGAAACCGGGACAGGGTTTTAGGAAGCACAGATACGCAGTATTTT
CARNRDRVLGSTDTQYF
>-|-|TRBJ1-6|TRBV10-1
TGCGCCAGCAGTGAGTCAAAAGGTTCACCCCTCCACTTT
CASSESKGSPLHF
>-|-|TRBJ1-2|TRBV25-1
TGTGCCAGCAGTGAATGGTCCCAGGGGTACACCTTC
CASSEWSQGYTF
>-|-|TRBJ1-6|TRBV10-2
TGCGCCAGCAGTGAGTCGGGCGGGGGTCCACCCCTCCACTTT
CASSESGGGPPLHF
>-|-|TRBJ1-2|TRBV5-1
TGCGCCAGCAGCTTGGAAGAATACTATGGCTACACCTTC
CASSLEEYYGYTF
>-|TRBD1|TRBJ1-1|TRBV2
TGTGCCAGCAGAGAAATACAGGGGGTGAACACTGAAGCTTTCTTT
CASREIQGVNTEAFF
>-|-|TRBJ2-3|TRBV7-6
TGTGCCAGCAGCTCTAGGGGGGGACCGGTAAAGGATACGCAGTATTTT
CASSSRGGPVKDTQYF
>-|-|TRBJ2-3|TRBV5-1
TGCGCCAGCATCCCGGGACAGGGTAAAGATAGCGGGGTTGGCACAGATACGCAGTATTTT
CASIPGQGKDSGVGTDTQYF
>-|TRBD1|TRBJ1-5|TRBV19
TGTGCCAGTAGTAGGAATCCCCGACAGGGCTATCAGCCCCAGCATTTT
CASSRNPRQGYQPQHF
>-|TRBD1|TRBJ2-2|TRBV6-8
TGTGCCAGCAGTTACTCGAATAGCAGGGCAGGGGGCACCGGGGAGCTGTTTTTT
CASSYSNSRAGGTGELFF
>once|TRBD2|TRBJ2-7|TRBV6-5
TGTGCCAGCAGTTACCCGAGCGGGGGATTCTACGAGCAGTACTTC
CASSYPSGGFYEQYF